The T cell receptor (beta chain) described here comes from a study of cytomegalovirus exposure and HLA in healthy donors. PCR primers comprised 60 Vbeta and 13 Jbeta primers. Some clones are missing from TCRdb's copy, which holds only in-frame ones; the method was immunoSEQ multiplex PCR. The sample includes about 150,000 clones, around three quarters of them seen just once. Sequencing input: PBMCs. The clonotype was recovered from a man in his forties in good health and CMV-seropositive.

The CDR3 loop reads CASSYGTETGELFF. As DNA, the CDR3 is TGCGCCAGCAGCTACGGGACAGAAACCGGGGAGCTGTTTTTT. The chain couples TRBV5-1 to TRBJ2-2; 7 bases are a match to TRBD1. Unmatched junction bases numbered 4, after V lost 3 bases and J lost 5 bases. The CDR3 runs 14 residues. Germline CDR1 is SGHRS and CDR2 is YFSETQ.